Presented here are 20 T cell receptor beta chains from one specimen sequenced in a study of control samples from healthy donors and cancer patients. TCRdb keeps only in-frame clones here, not all; method: immunoSEQ multiplex PCR. The table lists 89,000 or so clones, more than 75% of them singletons, with 20% in the top ten. The sample was blood. These TCRs come from a man between 50 and 59 years old in good health.

The chain recombines TRBV21-1 with TRBJ2-1; the table's D call TRBD2 went unverified against the DNA. TRBV21-1 is termed a pseudogene. The CDR3 runs to 15 residues. CDR3 sequence (DNA): TGTGCCAGCAGCAAAGGGGAGGGAGGGCCCAATGAGCAGTTCTTC. Its protein product is CASSKGEGGPNEQFF.

This chain links TRBV5-6 with TRBJ2-1, with 8 positions matching TRBD2. The germline V gene encodes CDR1 SGHDT and CDR2 YYEEEE. This CDR3 has 16 residues. V dropped 2 bases and J dropped 1; count of bases not matched to a gene: 5. This CDR3 reads CASSLGLAGSYNEQFF. In nucleotides, the CDR3 is TGTGCCAGCAGCTTAGGCCTAGCGGGTTCCTACAATGAGCAGTTCTTC. The full variable domain, completed using reference TRBV5-6 and TRBJ2-1, is DAGVTQSPTHLIKTRGQQVTLRCSPKSGHDTVSWYQQALGQGPQFIFQYYEEEERQRGNFPDRFSGHQFPNYSSELNVNALLLGDSALYLCASSLGLAGSYNEQFFGPGTRLTVL.

The chain employs TRBV5-1 and TRBJ2-3, with D possibly matching TRBD1 (6 bases). With 2 bases removed from V and 0 bases from J, the gap between germline ends came to 10 bases. The germline V gene has CDR1 SGHRS and CDR2 YFSETQ. This CDR3 is 15 amino acids long. CDR3 nucleotide sequence: TGCGCCAGCAGCTTAACAGGGTCTAGCACAGATACGCAGTATTTT. Translated: CASSLTGSSTDTQYF. The full variable domain, with the rest looked up from reference TRBV5-1 and TRBJ2-3, is KAGVTQTPRYLIKTRGQQVTLSCSPISGHRSVSWYQQTPGQGLQFLFEYFSETQRNKGNFPGRFSGRQFSNSRSEMNVSTLELGDSALYLCASSLTGSSTDTQYFGPGTRLTVL.

This clone was seen a handful of times. The genes are TRBV4-3 and TRBJ1-6; 7 bases fit TRBD1. V lost 1 base, J lost 6 bases, and 3 bases stayed unmatched. The CDR3 runs 15 residues. CDR1 is LGHNA, CDR2 YSLEER, per germline. The CDR3 DNA reads as TGCGCCAGCAGCCAAGGACAGGGAATTAATTCACCCCTCCACTTT. It encodes CASSQGQGINSPLHF.

This chain joins TRBV6-2 or TRBV6-3 and TRBJ2-1; possibly TRBD2 for D (7 bases). Trimming removed 2 bases from V and 7 bases from J, with 12 bases in between. Per the germline V gene, CDR1 is MNHEY and CDR2 is SVGEGT. The CDR3 has 14 residues. The CDR3, as DNA: TGTGCCAGCAGTTACGGGGGGGCAGGGAATGAGCAGTTCTTC. Its translation is CASSYGGAGNEQFF.

The chain links TRBV30 to TRBJ1-3, with TRBD1 as a possible D gene (6 bases). V dropped 5 bases and J dropped 1 base, with 12 bases sitting between them. CDR3 length: 14 amino acids. The germline V gene encodes CDR1 GTSNPN and CDR2 SVGIG (reference sequence). CDR3 sequence: CAWQQGYSGNTIYF. CDR3 in DNA: TGTGCCTGGCAACAGGGCTATTCTGGAAACACCATATATTTT.

The chain uses TRBV7-2 and TRBJ1-5; perhaps TRBD1 as D (5 bases). This CDR3 spans 15 amino acids. The ends were cut back, 2 bases at V and 1 base at J, with 9 bases in the middle. Germline values: CDR1 SGHTA, CDR2 FQGNSA. The CDR3 spells CASSLTGGSNQPQHF. CDR3 in DNA: TGTGCCAGCAGCTTAACTGGGGGAAGCAATCAGCCCCAGCATTTT.

The V gene is TRBV29-1, the J gene TRBJ1-2; the match to TRBD1 covers 11 bases. Germline-derived CDR1 and CDR2 are SQVTM and ANQGSEA. V trimming: 7 bases; J trimming: 8 bases; junction bases outside the gene matches: 6. The CDR3 consists of 12 residues. The CDR3 DNA sequence: TGCAGCGGTGGACAGGGGGCGGAAGGCTACACCTTC. Its protein is CSGGQGAEGYTF. Filled out from reference TRBV29-1 and TRBJ1-2, the complete variable domain reads SAVISQKPSRDICQRGTSLTIQCQVDSQVTMMFWYRQQPGQSLTLIATANQGSEATYESGFVIDKFPISRPNLTFSTLTVSNMSPEDSSIYLCSGGQGAEGYTFGSGTRLTVV.

The CDR3, as DNA: TGTGCCAGCAGCCCTGGGACAGGGGGCGAGGAGACCCAGTACTTC. It is translated as CASSPGTGGEETQYF. The V gene is TRBV7-3, the J gene TRBJ2-5, with 12 bases aligning to TRBD1. J was trimmed by 5 bases and V by 5 bases; bases with no gene match: 6. The CDR3 runs 15 residues. Germline CDR1 and CDR2: SGHTA and FQGTGA.

The chain combines TRBV5-1 with TRBJ2-7, with D maybe TRBD2 (6 bases). The V gene's germline CDR1 is SGHRS and CDR2 YFSETQ. Between the trimmed V and J ends, which lost 0 bases and 3 bases, there was a span of 10 bases. This CDR3 contains 14 residues. The CDR3, as DNA: TGCGCCAGCAGCTTGGACGGGAGAGGCTACGAGCAGTACTTC. This codes for CASSLDGRGYEQYF.

The table lists this clone with a count of one. J is TRBJ2-1 and V is TRBV11-3; 8 nucleotides line up with TRBD2. Looked up from germline, CDR1 is SGHNT and CDR2 is YENEEA. The CDR3 consists of 18 residues. V dropped 4 bases and J dropped 4; count of bases not matched to a gene: 15. CDR3 protein: CASSSTWGSGTLYNEQFF. DNA of the CDR3: TGTGCCAGCAGCTCAACGTGGGGTAGCGGGACTTTATACAATGAGCAGTTCTTC.

For the CDR3, the DNA is TGTGCCACCAGTGGACCCTTTGGAAACACCGGGGAGCTGTTTTTT. It codes for CATSGPFGNTGELFF. The V call is TRBV24-1, the J call TRBJ2-2; D ambiguous. The CDR3 sequence is 15 residues long. The V end was cut by 5 bases, the J end by 2 bases, with 11 bases between. Looked up from germline, CDR1 is KGHDR and CDR2 is SFDVKD.

The CDR3: CASSLSQTYTGELFF. CDR3 in DNA: TGTGCCAGCAGTCTAAGCCAGACTTACACCGGGGAGCTGTTTTTT. The chain carries TRBV7-7 and TRBJ2-2, with D unclear. This CDR3 has 15 amino acids. Trimming removed 6 bases at V and 3 bases at J, with 14 bases between. CDR1 SSHAT and CDR2 FNYEAQ come from the germline V gene (reference sequence). The variable domain in full, completed from reference TRBV7-7 and TRBJ2-2, reads GAGVSQSPRYKVTKRGQDVTLRCDPISSHATLYWYQQALGQGPEFLTYFNYEAQPDKSGLPSDRFSAERPEGSISTLTIQRTEQRDSAMYRCASSLSQTYTGELFFGEGSRLTVL.

The rearrangement links TRBV5-6 to TRBJ1-4; D ambiguous. V lost 0 bases to trimming and J lost 7 bases, with 7 bases between them. The CDR3 runs to 13 residues. The germline CDR1 and CDR2 sequences are SGHDT and YYEEEE. The CDR3 bases are TGTGCCAGCAGCTTGGGGGGTGGTGAAAAACTGTTTTTT. Translating gives CASSLGGGEKLFF.

The rearrangement links TRBV21-1 to TRBJ2-7; the table's D call TRBD1 went unverified against the DNA. TRBV21-1 is shown as a pseudogene. CDR3 length: 15 amino acids. In nucleotides, the CDR3 is TGTGCCAGCAGCAAAGCCCCCCGGGACAGGGACGAGCAGTACTTC. It translates to CASSKAPRDRDEQYF.

The chain has TRBV9 and TRBJ2-1; 9 positions match TRBD2. Unmatched junction bases numbered 8, after V lost 0 bases and J lost 10 bases. Germline lookup yields CDR1 SGDLS and CDR2 YYNGEE. There are 15 residues in the CDR3. The CDR3 region has the DNA TGTGCCAGCAGCGTAGAGGCCGCGGGGGGGCGAGAGCAGTTCTTC. Encoded protein: CASSVEAAGGREQFF.

The chain has TRBV30 and TRBJ2-1; D not certain. V was trimmed by 1 base and J by 8 bases, leaving 21 bases between them. CDR1 and CDR2 (germline): GTSNPN, SVGIG (reference sequence). This CDR3 region has 16 residues. CDR3 nucleotides: TGTGCCTGGAGTGGTAGTAGATCGGGCCTGAAGGATGAGCAGTTCTTC. It yields the protein CAWSGSRSGLKDEQFF.

The chain joins TRBV7-2 to TRBJ1-6, with D uncertain. Trimming took 4 bases from V and 0 from J, leaving 16 bases between them. The V gene's germline CDR1 is SGHTA and CDR2 FQGNSA. The CDR3 is made up of 18 amino acids. CDR3 sequence: CASSSRTALSSYNSPLHF. The CDR3 DNA reads as TGTGCCAGCAGCTCCCGGACGGCTCTGAGCTCCTATAATTCACCCCTCCACTTT.

This clone was found once. The chain recombines TRBV3-1 (or the pseudogene TRBV3-2) with TRBJ1-1; maybe TRBD1 (5 bases). CDR1 is LGHDT, CDR2 YNNKEL, per germline (reference sequence). The CDR3 is 15 residues long. V lost 3 bases to trimming and J lost 6 bases, with 17 bases between them. CDR3 in DNA: TGTGCCAGCAGCCAGAACGCTGGGCAGGGCTCTGAAGCTTTCTTT. The encoded protein is CASSQNAGQGSEAFF.

A word on this clone: At one boundary the junction diverges from the germline segment, which might be a read error. V usage is TRBV6-4 and J usage is TRBJ2-5; possible D gene TRBD2, 6 bases. Germline V gene lookup returns CDR1 MRHNA and CDR2 SNTAGT. The CDR3 extends over 13 amino acids. Here the CDR3 DNA reads TGTGCCAGCAGTAACTCGGGAGAAGAGACCCAGTACTTC. Its translation is CASSNSGEETQYF.